Listed here are 24 T cell receptor beta chains from one sample, sequenced in a study of T cell changes during pregnancy in multiple sclerosis. Some clones are missing from TCRdb's copy, which holds only in-frame ones; the method was immunoSEQ multiplex PCR. The data show about 44,000 clones, approximately 92% seen once. The specimen comprised CD4+ T cells from peripheral blood mononuclear cells, sampled in the first trimester of pregnancy. These receptors were collected from a female donor with multiple sclerosis, enrolled in a pregnancy study.

The chain recombines TRBV5-1 with TRBJ1-3, with a weak D call TRBD1 (5 bases). The V gene lost 0 bases and the J gene lost 0 bases, with 10 bases spanning the gap. The CDR3 has 16 residues. In germline, CDR1 is SGHRS, CDR2 YFSETQ. The CDR3 DNA reads TGCGCCAGCAGCTTGGCTGGGGGGATCTCTGGAAACACCATATATTTT. Amino acids: CASSLAGGISGNTIYF.

The V call is TRBV19, the J call TRBJ2-7, with TRBD2 matching over 14 bases. V shed 3 bases, J shed 2 bases, and the junction held 12 bases outside the gene matches. This CDR3 region has 19 residues. Germline assignment: CDR1 LNHDA and CDR2 SQIVND (reference sequence). CDR3 amino acids: CASSISRWGLAGVPYEQYF. CDR3 coding DNA: TGTGCCAGTAGTATTTCTCGGTGGGGACTAGCGGGAGTTCCCTACGAGCAGTACTTC.

The rearrangement uses TRBV7-6 and TRBJ2-3; TRBD2 agrees at 14 bases. The V gene end was trimmed by 5 bases and the J gene end by 7 bases; junction bases not matched to a gene: 8. In germline, CDR1 is SGHVS, CDR2 FNYEAQ. The CDR3 totals 16 residues. This chain's CDR3 is CASSHAGLAGANTQYF. The CDR3 DNA is TGTGCCAGCAGCCATGCGGGACTAGCGGGAGCGAATACGCAGTATTTT. Together with reference TRBV7-6 and TRBJ2-3, the CDR3 gives the full variable domain: GAGVSQSPRYKVTKRGQDVALRCDPISGHVSLYWYRQALGQGPEFLTYFNYEAQQDKSGLPNDRFSAERPEGSISTLTIQRTEQRDSAMYRCASSHAGLAGANTQYFGPGTRLTVL.

The rearrangement joins TRBV6-5 to TRBJ2-1; 9 nucleotides match TRBD2. The CDR3 is made up of 15 amino acids. Trimming at V came to 2 bases and at J to 2 bases, leaving 1 base not matched to a gene. From germline, CDR1 is MNHEY and CDR2 SVGAGI. The CDR3 DNA reads as TGTGCCAGCAGTTACGGCGGGAGGGCCTACAATGAGCAGTTCTTC. It specifies CASSYGGRAYNEQFF.

Notes on this clone: The sample contains more than one DNA sequence encoding this CDR3. J is TRBJ2-7 and V is TRBV7-2; TRBD2 matches at 9 bases. Trimming at V came to 0 bases and at J to 2 bases, leaving 2 bases not matched to a gene. This CDR3 is 15 amino acids long. CDR1 is SGHTA and CDR2 is FQGNSA in the germline V gene. The DNA for the CDR3 is TGTGCCAGCAGCTTAGCGGCTAGCGGGACCTACGAGCAGTACTTC. As protein: CASSLAASGTYEQYF.

V is TRBV10-3 and J is TRBJ1-3; a weak D match, TRBD1 (5 bases). This CDR3 is 14 amino acids long. Germline-derived CDR1 and CDR2 are ENHRY and SYGVKD. Trimming shortened V by 6 bases and J by 0 bases, and 9 bases separated the two germline ends. CDR3: CAIRGGFSGNTIYF. Here the CDR3 DNA reads TGTGCCATCAGGGGGGGGTTCTCTGGAAACACCATATATTTT.

The chain combines TRBV6-4 with TRBJ2-3, with D hard to call. The germline V gene has CDR1 MRHNA and CDR2 SNTAGT. V was pared by 4 bases and J by 1 base, with 15 bases between. The CDR3 covers 16 residues. CDR3 DNA sequence: TGTGCCAGCAGTGGTTTGAAGAAGCGTGGCACAGATACGCAGTATTTT. Amino acid sequence: CASSGLKKRGTDTQYF.

This clone occurred once. This chain joins TRBV5-1 and TRBJ2-5; D is ambiguous. The J call is in doubt because the DNA end fits TRBJ2-7 better. The CDR3 contains 15 residues. The germline CDR1 and CDR2 sequences are SGHRS and YFSETQ. CDR3 amino acids: CASSLEAIPSYEQYF. The CDR3, as DNA: TGCGCCAGCAGCTTGGAAGCTATACCCTCCTACGAGCAGTACTTC.

The chain's CDR3 is CASSLGTSGSSSSYEQYF. The CDR3 DNA sequence: TGTGCCAGCAGCCTAGGGACTAGCGGGAGTTCGAGCTCCTACGAGCAGTACTTC. V gene TRBV9 combines with J gene TRBJ2-7; 14 bases are shared with TRBD2. V was pared by 4 bases and J by 0 bases, with 9 bases of the junction left unmatched. This CDR3 has 18 amino acids. Germline V gene lookup returns CDR1 SGDLS and CDR2 YYNGEE.

This chain connects TRBV6-1 to TRBJ1-1; no definite D call. The CDR3 contains 12 residues. V was cut by 5 bases and J by 1 base, with 5 bases left in between. Germline V CDR1 and CDR2: MNHNS, SASEGT. The CDR3 nucleotides read TGTGCCAGCAGTCCACAGAACACTGAAGCTTTCTTT. This gives the protein CASSPQNTEAFF.

This chain uses TRBV4-1 with TRBJ2-3, with 10 positions matching TRBD2. The CDR3 spans 16 residues. In germline, CDR1 is MGHRA, CDR2 YSYEKL. V was pared by 2 bases and J by 1 base, with 3 bases of the junction left unmatched. Written as DNA, the CDR3 is TGCGCCAGCAGCCAACTAGCGGGAGTGGGCACAGATACGCAGTATTTT. It encodes CASSQLAGVGTDTQYF.

The rearrangement joins TRBV9 to TRBJ2-7; D is perhaps TRBD2 (5 bases). V lost 0 bases and J 3 bases, leaving 7 bases between the germline ends. CDR1 SGDLS and CDR2 YYNGEE come from the germline V gene. This CDR3 spans 13 amino acids. CDR3 coding DNA: TGTGCCAGCAGCGTAGACGCGGGCTACGAGCAGTACTTC. It is translated as CASSVDAGYEQYF.

The chain carries TRBV5-1 and TRBJ2-1; D is undetermined. The CDR3 extends over 14 amino acids. V lost 1 base to trimming and J lost 5 bases, with 10 bases between them. Germline CDR1 is SGHRS and CDR2 is YFSETQ. This chain's CDR3 is CASSLWLGDNEQFF. The CDR3 nucleotides read TGCGCCAGCAGCTTGTGGCTAGGCGACAATGAGCAGTTCTTC.

This chain uses TRBV4-2 with TRBJ1-4, with 7 nucleotides matching TRBD1. Germline V gene lookup returns CDR1 LGHNA and CDR2 YNFKEQ. This CDR3 is 17 amino acids long. With V trimmed by 3 bases and J by 7 bases, 14 bases remained unmatched. In nucleotides, the CDR3 is TGTGCCAGCAGCCATGGCAATGACAGGGTATTGAGTGAAAAACTGTTTTTT. Translated: CASSHGNDRVLSEKLFF.

V usage is TRBV5-6 and J usage is TRBJ2-2; D is unresolved. The length of the CDR3 is 12 residues. Germline-derived CDR1 and CDR2 are SGHDT and YYEEEE. V was pared by 3 bases and J by 7 bases, with 7 bases between. As DNA, the CDR3 is TGTGCCAGCAGCTCCTTCGGCGGGGAGCTGTTTTTT. Translation: CASSSFGGELFF.

The chain employs TRBV6-6 and TRBJ2-2; 9 nucleotides align to TRBD1. The CDR3 spans 14 residues. J gave up 8 bases and V 7 bases, and 8 bases lay outside the gene matches. Looked up from germline, CDR1 is MNHNY and CDR2 is SVGAGI (reference sequence). The CDR3 protein is CASNLQGAGGELFF. For the CDR3, the DNA is TGTGCCAGCAATCTACAGGGGGCCGGAGGGGAGCTGTTTTTT.

This rearrangement joins TRBV7-3 to TRBJ2-3; D is possibly TRBD1 (6 bases). This CDR3 is 14 amino acids long. Trimming removed 5 bases from V and 6 bases from J, with 15 bases in between. The germline CDR1 and CDR2 sequences are SGHTA and FQGTGA. CDR3 nucleotide sequence: TGTGCCAGCAGCACGAGGGGGACCACGGATACGCAGTATTTT. Translated: CASSTRGTTDTQYF.

The rearrangement uses TRBV7-2 and TRBJ1-1; D is unresolved. Per germline, CDR1 SGHTA and CDR2 FQGNSA. V lost 1 base and J 2 bases, leaving 8 bases between the germline ends. This CDR3 is built from 14 residues. CDR3 residues: CASSLVRVNTEAFF. Written as DNA, the CDR3 is TGTGCCAGCAGCTTAGTTCGGGTTAACACTGAAGCTTTCTTT.

Sample share makes this clone medium-sized (0.01 to 0.1%). The V gene is TRBV11-2, the J gene TRBJ2-5, with TRBD1 as a possible D gene (5 bases). The CDR3 is 14 amino acids. Germline CDR1 SGHAT, CDR2 FQNNGV. Between the trimmed V and J ends, which lost 6 bases and 5 bases, there was a span of 16 bases. CDR3 sequence: CASSSTQGRETQYF. The CDR3, as DNA: TGTGCCAGCAGTTCAACGCAGGGTCGTGAGACCCAGTACTTC.

The chain employs TRBV4-1 and TRBJ1-2, with 9 bases aligning to TRBD1. The CDR3 has 16 residues. The trim removed 0 bases at V and 2 bases at J, leaving 4 bases unmatched. The germline CDR1 and CDR2 sequences are MGHRA and YSYEKL. The CDR3 nucleotides read TGCGCCAGCAGCCAAGAAGTAACAGGGGGCAACTATGGCTACACCTTC. Translation: CASSQEVTGGNYGYTF.

V is TRBV18 and J is TRBJ1-3, with TRBD1 identical over 10 bases. Germline V lookup: CDR1 KGHSH, CDR2 LQKENI. The CDR3 consists of 21 residues. Trimming took 5 bases from V and 1 from J; bases not matched to a gene: 20. DNA of the CDR3: TGTGCCAGCTCATTCCGGGTGGCCCGGGACAGGGGCCCTGGGTCTGGAAACACCATATATTTT. Residues: CASSFRVARDRGPGSGNTIYF.

The J gene is TRBJ2-7, the V gene TRBV27; 7 bases are a match to TRBD1. This CDR3 has 13 residues. The V segment lost 6 bases and the J segment 5 bases; nucleotides outside the gene matches: 7. Germline V gene lookup returns CDR1 MNHEY and CDR2 SMNVEV (reference sequence). CDR3 protein: CASSSTGPHEQYF. CDR3 bases: TGTGCCAGCAGCTCGACAGGGCCCCACGAGCAGTACTTC.

The chain is built from TRBV10-3 and TRBJ2-2; TRBD2 matches at 13 bases. Germline V lookup: CDR1 ENHRY, CDR2 SYGVKD. The junction had 5 bases not matched to a gene; V was cut back by 8 bases and J by 2 bases. The CDR3 spans 16 residues. Written as DNA, the CDR3 is TGTGCCATCCCAGGGACTAGCGGGATTAACACCGGGGAGCTGTTTTTT. It specifies CAIPGTSGINTGELFF.

Concerning this clone itself: Germline and junction disagree at one end, which may indicate a read error. J is TRBJ1-2 and V is TRBV28, with 8 bases fitting TRBD1. Germline V gives CDR1 MDHEN, CDR2 SYDVKM. This CDR3 contains 13 residues. The CDR3 protein is CASSSGGGYGYTF. DNA for the CDR3: TGTGCCAGTAGTTCAGGGGGCGGGTATGGCTACACCTTC.